This T cell receptor (beta chain) was profiled in a study of T cells after yellow fever vaccination (dated by TCRdb to about 2019). Looking at the study overall: The SMART-Seq v4 Ultra Low Input RNA kit was used to prepare libraries from fractions with low cell numbers. To track T-cell clones before and after primary and booster YFV17D yellow fever vaccination, bulk TCR alpha and beta repertoires were sequenced longitudinally. Two healthy male donors, one aged 18 to 29 and one aged 30 to 40 years, made up the cohort. Blood was collected at multiple timepoints before and after primary and secondary immunization, and bulk PBMC replicates and cell subsets were isolated. On the study overall, not on this receptor specifically: Because abundant contaminating clonotypes from the bulk population could be contained in FACS-sorted repertoires, computational filtering was required. Compared with the primary T-cell response, the secondary T-cell response was faster but weaker, reaching its peak on day 5 rather than on day 15. A small share of clonotypes occurred in both CD4 and CD8 compartments, likely arising from convergent recombination. Most clones expanded after primary vaccination (96% of CD4 and approximately 90% of CD8) were re-detected after the booster, suggesting that broad memory maintenance occurred. Because only a couple of donors were included in the study, the extent to which the findings can be generalized is limited.

V is pruned by 4 bases and J by 1 base, leaving 12 bases of the junction without a gene match. CDR3 length: 17 amino acids, cysteine to phenylalanine. Only the CDR3 portion is preserved as DNA: 51 bases, with reading frame beginning at the first base. CDR1 and CDR2 are read off the germline V gene as LGHNA and YSLEER. Read against the paper, the sample's treatment or condition label means: live attenuated yellow fever vaccine strain. At each blood-draw timepoint, two biological replicates of bulk PBMCs were obtained. PBMCs were isolated from peripheral blood using a standard Ficoll-Paque protocol. RNA was extracted with TriZol from bulk PBMCs, CD4 and CD8 fractions, and dextramer-positive and dextramer-negative fractions. TCR cDNA was synthesized by 5'RACE template switching, which introduced a universal primer site and unique molecular identifiers. Priming of cDNA synthesis was performed from both the TCR alpha and TCR beta constant segments. Libraries were amplified in two PCR steps, with sample barcodes and sequencing adapters added in the second step. Sequencing of libraries was done on Illumina HiSeq 2500 (2x100 bp) or NovaSeq (2x150 bp). On the authors' methods: MIGEC was used to demultiplex reads and collapse the reads into UMI consensus sequences, and MiXCR was used for V(D)J alignment. Vaccine-responding clonotypes were identified with edgeR using replicate PBMC samples, with FDR below 0.01 and a log2 fold change above 5 up to day 15 being required. Each bulk clonotype was labeled CD4 or CD8 based on which sequenced repertoire, CD4 or CD8, contained the clonotype at higher abundance. The public reads were reanalyzed by TCRdb: fastp trimming at Q25, MiXCR alignment, in-frame beta chains only. Entries are consolidated by CDR3 protein sequence, retaining the most common genes and DNA. V and J calls and clone size were set by TCRdb, not the authors. Present in this sample are about 510,000 distinct CDR3 sequences, just over 20% of which were seen just once. The ten biggest clones cover roughly a sixth of the sample.

This clonotype was seen at least ten times. No cognate antigen has been identified for it. No much larger clone is present one base from it, and per-base qualities are unavailable. The chain is assembled from TRBV4-3 and TRBJ1-2, with 7 central nucleotides matching TRBD1. The source of this sequence is a young man who received the YFV17D yellow fever vaccine. The sample was PBMCs, taken about 21 days after the first yellow fever vaccination. The DNA sequence is TGCGCCAGCAGCCGGTACCAGGGGGACAGCATTAACTATGGCTACACCTTC. Its translation is CASSRYQGDSINYGYTF.